These T cell receptor beta chains were read from a single sample in a study of early T cells in non-severe SARS-CoV-2 infection. TCRdb called the 5' RACE reads again in MiXCR, with one record for every CDR3 protein. Of some 60,000 distinct CDR3 sequences in the sample, 8.5% to 10% are singletons; the top ten hold roughly 8%. Sequenced: whole blood. These receptors were taken from an adult who was a healthcare worker with PCR-confirmed SARS-CoV-2 infection or an uninfected control (not recorded which). CDR3s include the opening cysteine and the closing phenylalanine or tryptophan. The D gene is left open where the match is weak. Only some rows state a clone size, as once, few, many or a class for expanded clones.

V	J	size	length	D	CDR3	DNA
TRBV5-8	TRBJ2-1	many	14	TRBD2	CASSWTSGSNEQFF	TGTGCCAGCAGCTGGACTAGCGGGAGCAATGAGCAGTTCTTC
TRBV5-1	TRBJ2-3	few	14	TRBD1	CASSFSTGEDTQYF	TGCGCCAGCAGCTTTTCGACAGGGGAAGATACGCAGTATTTT
TRBV11-1	TRBJ2-1	few	16	TRBD2	CASSLAERGGFDEQFF	TGTGCCAGCAGCTTAGCGGAGCGGGGCGGTTTCGATGAGCAGTTCTTC
TRBV5-1	TRBJ2-7	many	14	.	CASSLGSVSYEQYF	TGCGCCAGCAGCTTGGGATCAGTATCCTACGAGCAGTACTTC
TRBV7-6	TRBJ1-4	many	15	TRBD1	CASSLWTGLNEKLFF	TGTGCCAGCAGCTTATGGACAGGGTTGAATGAAAAACTGTTTTTT
TRBV5-5	TRBJ2-1	few	18	TRBD1	CASSLEGTGGLSYNEQFF	TGTGCCAGCAGCTTAGAAGGGACAGGGGGCCTCTCCTACAATGAGCAGTTCTTC
TRBV12-2	TRBJ2-5	many	18	.	CASRRYLGLAGVLETQYF	TGTGCAAGTCGCCGCTACCTTGGACTAGCGGGAGTATTAGAGACCCAGTACTTC
TRBV7-6	TRBJ2-3	.	14	.	CASSLEAPLDTQFF	TGTGCCAGCAGCTTAGAAGCACCCCTAGATACGCAGTTTTTT
TRBV2	TRBJ2-1	few	14	.	CASGAGDSYNEQFF	TGTGCCAGTGGAGCGGGTGATTCCTACAATGAGCAGTTCTTC
TRBV6-5	TRBJ2-1	few	15	TRBD2	CASSYSIAGLYEQFF	TGTGCCAGCAGTTACTCCATAGCGGGATTATATGAGCAGTTCTTC
TRBV20-1	TRBJ1-1	many	15	TRBD1	CSAPGRGQGNTEAFF	TGCAGTGCTCCTGGCAGGGGGCAGGGGAACACTGAAGCTTTCTTT
TRBV12-3/TRBV12-4	TRBJ2-6	.	13	.	CACRVSGANVLTF	TGTGCCTGCCGGGTATCGGGGGCCAACGTCCTGACTTTC
TRBV4-2	TRBJ2-1	many	16	TRBD1	CASSQPGQGNYNEQFF	TGTGCCAGCAGCCAACCGGGACAGGGGAACTACAATGAGCAGTTCTTC
TRBV5-1	TRBJ2-1	few	15	TRBD2	CASTTLAGGDNEQFF	TGCGCCAGCACTACCCTAGCGGGAGGAGACAATGAGCAGTTCTTC
TRBV4-2	TRBJ2-7	few	16	TRBD1	CASSQRTGTGAYEQYF	TGTGCCAGCAGCCAGAGAACCGGGACAGGGGCCTACGAGCAGTACTTC
TRBV7-2	TRBJ2-6	.	17	.	CASSLPRLSSGANVLTF	TGTGCCAGCAGCTTACCCCGACTAAGCTCTGGGGCCAACGTCCTGACTTTC
TRBV10-3	TRBJ2-5	many	14	.	CAISDVAGEQTQYF	TGTGCCATCAGTGACGTGGCAGGGGAACAGACCCAGTACTTC
TRBV6-4	TRBJ2-1	.	13	.	CASSKASNNEQFF	TGTGCCAGCAGTAAAGCCTCTAATAATGAGCAGTTCTTC
TRBV20-1	TRBJ2-4	many	15	.	CSASPRRTVPNIQYF	TGCAGTGCTAGCCCCCGCCGGACAGTCCCCAACATTCAGTACTTC
TRBV12-3/TRBV12-4	TRBJ1-5	many	14	TRBD1	CASTTDRGDQPQHF	TGTGCCAGCACAACGGACAGGGGTGATCAGCCCCAGCATTTT
TRBV7-6	TRBJ2-5	many	16	TRBD2	CASSWRGLADQETQYF	TGTGCCAGCAGCTGGAGGGGACTAGCGGACCAAGAGACCCAGTACTTC
TRBV19	TRBJ1-5	few	15	.	CATSLPTVSNQPQHF	TGTGCCACCTCCCTCCCCACAGTTAGCAATCAGCCCCAGCATTTT
TRBV12-3/TRBV12-4	TRBJ1-1	.	14	.	CASSLIGVDTEAFF	TGTGCCAGCAGTTTAATCGGGGTAGACACTGAAGCTTTCTTT
TRBV11-2	TRBJ2-5	many	15	TRBD1	CASSLDWDSPETQYF	TGTGCCAGCAGCTTAGATTGGGACAGCCCAGAGACCCAGTACTTC
TRBV19	TRBJ1-5	.	14	TRBD1	CASSRTTGNQPQHF	TGTGCCAGTAGTAGAACGACAGGGAATCAGCCCCAGCATTTT
TRBV6-5	TRBJ2-1	few	15	TRBD2	CASSYKGGPNDEQFF	TGTGCCAGCAGTTATAAGGGAGGGCCTAACGATGAGCAGTTCTTC
TRBV12-2	TRBJ1-3	few	16	.	CASRLMGQSSGNTIYF	TGTGCAAGTCGCTTAATGGGACAAAGCTCTGGAAACACCATATATTTT
TRBV10-2	TRBJ2-3	many	14	TRBD2	CASSALAGTDTQYF	TGCGCCAGCAGCGCACTAGCGGGAACAGATACGCAGTATTTT